This TCR beta chain was captured in a study of cytomegalovirus exposure and HLA in healthy donors. Study summary: Of a few hundred genotyped donors, approximately 84% clustered with self-reported Caucasian donors.

Both 60 Vbeta primers and 13 Jbeta primers went into the PCR. Authors' analysis steps: An analysis performed later counted roughly 80 million unique TCR beta chains (roughly 10 million of them shared). Some clones are missing from TCRdb's copy, which holds only in-frame ones; the method was immunoSEQ multiplex PCR. That table gives V, J and clone size, and the DNA gave D and trimming. The sample has under 150,000 clones, roughly 60% seen once. This clonotype originated in a man between 40 and 49 years old in good health and CMV-seropositive. The sample consisted of PBMCs.

The CDR3 bases are TGTGCCAGCTCCCGGGACAGGGACAATGAGCAGTTCTTC. This codes for CASSRDRDNEQFF. This chain connects TRBV7-3 to TRBJ2-1, with 9 bases identical to TRBD1. J was trimmed by 5 bases and V by 8 bases; bases with no gene match: 4. The CDR3 is 13 residues long. Per the germline V gene, CDR1 is SGHTA and CDR2 is FQGTGA.